This T cell receptor beta chain was sequenced during a study of T cell changes during pregnancy in multiple sclerosis (dated by TCRdb to the late 2010s). With regard to the full study: Changes in the T cell repertoire over the course of pregnancy were examined in this study in women with multiple sclerosis.

Points on this clone: It has no known antigen specificity. Per-base quality was not reported, and no clone a single base away is much larger than it.

Including cysteine and phenylalanine, the CDR3 has 14 amino acids. This entry keeps only the CDR3 DNA: 42 bases, framed from base 1. V loses 2 bases, J loses 7 bases, and the germline ends lie 13 bases apart. CDR1 is given as SGHDT and CDR2 as YYEEEE, both from the germline V gene. Library preparation employed the immunoSEQ multiplex PCR assay. Here the immuneACCESS table is served through TCRdb, limited to in-frame sequences with V and J called. Missing clones are a known gap in these copies; in checked studies unresolved V genes cover under half, and the rest lacks a known reason. This sample holds about 40,000 clones; approximately 90% were observed only once. Of the sample, around 0.51% is held by the ten largest clones.

Sample: CD4+ T cells from peripheral blood mononuclear cells, taken in the first trimester of pregnancy. This chain is built from TRBV5-6 and TRBJ2-1; matching of 6 bases hints at TRBD2 as the D gene. The receptor was isolated from a female donor with multiple sclerosis, enrolled in a pregnancy study. In nucleotides, the sequence is TGTGCCAGCAGCTTCGGGGGAGGTGTGAATGAGCAGTTCTTC. This translates into CASSFGGGVNEQFF. Joined to the reference TRBV5-6 and TRBJ2-1 proteins, this CDR3 gives the full variable domain: DAGVTQSPTHLIKTRGQQVTLRCSPKSGHDTVSWYQQALGQGPQFIFQYYEEEERQRGNFPDRFSGHQFPNYSSELNVNALLLGDSALYLCASSFGGGVNEQFFGPGTRLTVL.